This TCR beta chain stems from a study of T cells in Graves' hyperthyroidism and ophthalmopathy (dated by TCRdb to about 2019). Context from the whole study: Peripheral blood samples were taken at the time of initial diagnosis, prior to any treatment. Prospective prediction of ophthalmopathy was tested in an independent validation cohort consisting of 18 to 20 hyperthyroidism patients and more than 15 patients who later progressed to ophthalmopathy. To identify distinguishing TCR V-J signatures, a discovery cohort of about 100 patients was used, comprising 43 with Graves' ophthalmopathy and around 57 with stable Graves' hyperthyroidism. The paper reports TCR Vbeta CDR3 sequencing of some 140 peripheral blood samples: around 45 ophthalmopathy, under 80 hyperthyroidism and 17 progressor patients. Thyroid tissue and blood T-cell repertoires from over 5 Graves' hyperthyroidism patients were also compared in the study. The 100 discovery patients were divided at random into training and test sets in a 7:3 ratio. After blood sampling, hyperthyroidism patients were treated with methimazole at a starting dose of 30 mg daily, and ophthalmopathy patients were treated with high-dose intravenous methylprednisolone.

General study outcomes and caveats: Most expanded thyroid clonotypes (frequency above 0.001) were also detected in blood, suggesting blood repertoires may reflect thyroid immune responses. During validation, the model predicted progression to ophthalmopathy a median of about 6.3 months ahead of onset, with more than 55% sensitivity and roughly 72% specificity. A model built on a 13 V-J signature distinguished ophthalmopathy from stable hyperthyroidism, reaching 85% to 90% sensitivity and about 81% specificity in cross-validation and 80%/75% in testing. Sample size was not statistically predetermined, and blinding of investigators to group allocation was not performed.

The germline V gene yields MDHEN for CDR1 and SYDVKM for CDR2. The CDR3 goes from the cysteine to the phenylalanine over 15 residues. Only CDR3 DNA remains: 45 bases, in frame from the first base. V loses 5 bases, J loses 5 bases, and the germline ends lie 15 bases apart. Amplification of TCR beta CDR3 regions was carried out from RNA transcripts. For the first round of RT-PCR on the TCR CDR3, the HTBI primer set was used together with the Qiagen OneStep RT-PCR kit. A second multiplex PCR round built the libraries, followed by size selection and purification. Sequencing of the libraries was done on an Illumina HiSeq2000 using paired-end 100 bp reads. The authors processed their data as follows. Raw data were processed with SOAPnuke, discarding reads with adapters, uncalled bases, mean Phred below 15, or no exact constant-primer or identifier match. COPE v1.2.5 was used to merge the high-quality paired reads, and each unique nucleotide sequence was defined as a clonotype. MiTCR v1.1 was used to align the clonotypes against IMGT TRBV, TRBD and TRBJ reference segments. Analysis was restricted to V-J combinations with a frequency above 0.0001, which covered 98% to 99.2% of repertoires. The TCS score was defined as the ratio of F50 (clonal expansion) to E x V (chaos), calculated using BLOSUM62-based TCRdist between CDR3 peptides within each V-J. Welch's t-statistics and random forest reduced roughly 540 V-J features to 13, which were used in a naive Bayes classifier (R e1071). The public reads were reanalyzed by TCRdb: fastp trimming at Q25, MiXCR alignment, in-frame beta chains only. For every CDR3 protein sequence, its rows merge into one entry that carries the most common genes and DNA. The V and J calls here are based on TCRdb, not the publication. This sample comprises 450,000 to 600,000 distinct CDR3 sequences, around 13% of them detected only once. The ten largest clones take up approximately 15% of the sample.

Stable Graves' hyperthyroidism was defined as the absence of progression to ophthalmopathy over 18 months of follow-up. Hyperthyroidism patients were newly diagnosed, with disease duration under 2 months, and aged 18 to 65 years. Exclusion was applied to patients with uncontrolled infections, other autoimmune diseases, pregnancy or lactation. Clinical symptoms, serum thyroxine and TRAb, thyroid ultrasound, and orbital computed tomography formed the basis for the diagnoses. Ficoll-Paque density gradient centrifugation was used to isolate PBMCs from 8.5 to 10 ml of fresh peripheral blood. Total RNA was extracted with Trizol reagent, and quality was checked on an Agilent 2100 Bioanalyzer. Note on this clonotype: The antigen it recognizes is unknown. A much larger clone sits a single nucleotide away, making a read error possible.

Sequencing was done on a sample of blood. The clonotype was recovered from a woman between 35 and 50 years old with Graves' hyperthyroidism. Recombination linked TRBV28 to TRBJ2-2; D gene: possibly TRBD2, on 5 matching bases. At the DNA level, the sequence is TGTGCCAGCAGTACGAAGTGGGAGCGTACCGGGGAGCTGTTTTTT. Its protein is CASSTKWERTGELFF.